The 20 T cell receptor beta chains listed next were all sequenced from one sample in a study of T cells in Graves' hyperthyroidism and ophthalmopathy. Amplified TCR beta CDR3 regions derived from RNA transcripts. In the first-round RT-PCR of the TCR CDR3, the HTBI primer set was used. TCRdb itself ran the multiplex PCR reads through MiXCR, one entry per CDR3 protein. The sample comprises over 350,000 distinct CDR3 sequences, roughly 18% of which are singletons, and over 35% rests with the top ten. The material sequenced was blood. Receptors were obtained from a man younger than 30 with Graves' ophthalmopathy.

This rearrangement joins TRBV5-1 to TRBJ2-2; 8 nucleotides agree with TRBD2. Germline trimming cut 4 bases from V and 0 bases from J; bases unmatched to any gene: 5. This CDR3 has 16 amino acids. Germline values: CDR1 SGHRS, CDR2 YFSETQ. In DNA, the CDR3 is TGCGCCAGCAGCACCGGACTAGCTCCGAACACCGGGGAGCTGTTTTTT. It codes for CASSTGLAPNTGELFF.

This clonotype was detected ten times or more. The chain employs TRBV3-1 and TRBJ2-3, with 7 nucleotides matching TRBD1. The CDR3 sequence is 15 residues long. Germline CDR1 is LGHDT and CDR2 is YNNKEL (reference sequence). With 3 bases clipped from V and 0 bases from J, the junction kept 3 bases outside the gene matches. The CDR3 bases are TGTGCCAGCAGCCACCAGGGGGATAGCACAGATACGCAGTATTTT. Protein product: CASSHQGDSTDTQYF.

The chain is built from TRBV6-5 and TRBJ1-6; D ambiguous. The length of the CDR3 is 12 residues. The germline CDR1 and CDR2 sequences are MNHEY and SVGAGI. The V end lost 2 bases, the J end lost 7 bases, and 3 bases lay between the germline ends. The CDR3 DNA reads TGTGCCAGCAGTTACCGAAATTCACCCCTCCACTTT. Its protein product is CASSYRNSPLHF.

The table lists this clonotype with many counts. This chain uses TRBV18 with TRBJ1-5; D gene uncertain. With 5 bases removed from V and 3 bases from J, the gap between germline ends came to 17 bases. This CDR3 is 16 amino acids long. Germline CDR1 is KGHSH and CDR2 is LQKENI. CDR3 sequence reads: CASSSSTTLNNQPQHF. The DNA of the CDR3 is TGTGCCAGCTCATCTTCCACGACGCTTAACAATCAGCCCCAGCATTTT.

The chain combines TRBV12-3 or TRBV12-4 with TRBJ1-1; 9 nucleotides line up with TRBD1. Losses at the gene ends were 1 base for V and 4 bases for J; bases not matched to a gene: 4. The CDR3 extends over 15 amino acids. This CDR3 is CASSLVWTGVTEAFF. CDR3 nucleotide sequence: TGTGCCAGCAGTTTAGTTTGGACAGGGGTCACTGAAGCTTTCTTT.

This clonotype was seen at least ten times. CDR3 DNA sequence: TGTGCCAGCAGCTTAGGGACAGGGATGATCAATGAGCAGTTCTTC. It yields the protein CASSLGTGMINEQFF. The genes are TRBV28 and TRBJ2-1, with 9 bases matching TRBD1. Germline V CDR1 and CDR2: MDHEN, SYDVKM. V lost 6 bases to trimming and J lost 6 bases; unmatched junction nucleotides: 9. The CDR3 covers 15 residues.

This clonotype was observed at least ten times. The chain joins TRBV2 to TRBJ2-3, with no clear D. The CDR3 has 14 residues. With 2 bases removed from V and 0 bases from J, the gap between germline ends came to 6 bases. The germline gives CDR1 SNHLY, CDR2 FYNNEI. CDR3 sequence: CASSESPSTDTQYF. CDR3 sequence (DNA): TGTGCCAGCAGTGAAAGCCCGAGCACAGATACGCAGTATTTT.

This clonotype was seen only a few times. The V gene is TRBV6-1, the J gene TRBJ1-1; the match to TRBD1 covers 8 bases. The CDR3 loop spans 16 amino acids. The germline gives CDR1 MNHNS, CDR2 SASEGT. J lost 1 base, V lost 8 bases, and 12 bases had no gene match. CDR3: CASRRPGGRTNTEAFF. The CDR3 nucleotides are TGTGCCAGCCGCCGCCCAGGGGGCAGAACGAACACTGAAGCTTTCTTT.

This clonotype was recorded many times. The rearrangement uses TRBV2 and TRBJ1-1; 7 bases match TRBD1. Germline CDR1 is SNHLY and CDR2 is FYNNEI. V shed 5 bases, J shed 7 bases, and the junction held 4 bases outside the gene matches. CDR3 length: 12 residues. CDR3 DNA sequence: TGTGCCAGCAGTCCAGGGACAGTTGAAGCTTTCTTT. Encoded protein: CASSPGTVEAFF.

This rearrangement joins TRBV4-3 to TRBJ1-3; a weak D match, TRBD1 (6 bases). From germline, CDR1 is LGHNA and CDR2 YSLEER. CDR3 length: 16 amino acids. V was cut by 1 base and J by 6 bases, with 16 bases left in between. The CDR3 DNA reads TGCGCCAGCAGCCAAGTTGGACAGAAAAGGGCAAACACCATATATTTT. This gives the protein CASSQVGQKRANTIYF.

This clonotype appeared many times. The chain combines TRBV5-6 with TRBJ2-1; either TRBD1 or TRBD2 may supply D (5 bases each). Trimming pared 4 bases from V and 9 bases from J, leaving 11 bases between. CDR1 SGHDT and CDR2 YYEEEE come from the germline V gene. The CDR3 contains 12 residues. DNA for the CDR3: TGTGCCAGCAGCCCCGGGGACCGTGAGCAGTTCTTC. Amino acid sequence: CASSPGDREQFF.

This clonotype has just a few counts. No conserved phenylalanine or tryptophan ends this CDR3, so it is likely a read error. The genes are TRBV7-6 and TRBJ2-5, with unresolved D. This CDR3 has 15 residues. V was pared by 1 base and J by 2 bases, with 11 bases between. Looked up from germline, CDR1 is SGHVS and CDR2 is FNYEAQ. CDR3 nucleotides: TGTGCCAGCAGCTTAGGGGAAGGAAGACAAGAGACCCAGTACGTC. Translated, it gives CASSLGEGRQETQYV.

The genes are TRBV2 and TRBJ2-5; D gene uncertain. The CDR3 is made up of 11 amino acids. The germline gives CDR1 SNHLY, CDR2 FYNNEI. Trimming removed 7 bases from V and 2 bases from J, with 5 bases in between. CDR3 bases: TGTGCCAGCAAGCTTCAAGAGACCCAGTACTTC. Protein: CASKLQETQYF.

This clonotype was seen more than once but under ten times. This chain uses TRBV12-3 or TRBV12-4 with TRBJ1-2; D gene ambiguous. V was shortened by 7 bases and J by 7 bases, with 10 bases between the two germline ends. This CDR3 spans 11 amino acids. In DNA, the CDR3 is TGTGCCAGCACTGGCCTGGTTGGCTACACCTTC. As protein: CASTGLVGYTF.

This clonotype was detected many times. V is TRBV7-3 and J is TRBJ2-3; no definite D call. The V end lost 2 bases, the J end lost 4 bases, and 10 bases lay between the germline ends. Germline CDR1 SGHTA, CDR2 FQGTGA. This CDR3 is 14 amino acids long. In DNA form, the CDR3 reads TGTGCCAGCAGCTTAGCCCAACCCCCAGATACGCAGTATTTT. This codes for CASSLAQPPDTQYF.

This clonotype appeared a single time. The V and J genes are TRBV5-5 and TRBJ2-3; 7 nucleotides align to TRBD2. V shed 3 bases, J shed 3 bases, and the junction held 13 bases outside the gene matches. The germline CDR1 and CDR2 sequences are SGHKS and YYEKEE (reference sequence). The CDR3 spans 17 residues. This CDR3 is CASSSPMVGRATDTQYF. DNA of the CDR3: TGTGCCAGCAGCTCGCCGATGGTTGGGAGGGCTACAGATACGCAGTATTTT. The full variable domain, completed using reference TRBV5-5 and TRBJ2-3, is DAGVTQSPTHLIKTRGQQVTLRCSPISGHKSVSWYQQVLGQGPQFIFQYYEKEERGRGNFPDRFSARQFPNYSSELNVNALLLGDSALYLCASSSPMVGRATDTQYFGPGTRLTVL.

This clonotype was picked up a small number of times. Because the CDR3 is missing its conserved closing phenylalanine or tryptophan, this is likely a read error. The chain links TRBV12-3 or TRBV12-4 to TRBJ1-1; D remains unclear. The CDR3 is made up of 12 amino acids. V was pared by 1 base and J by 3 bases, with 3 bases between. This CDR3 reads CASSLVDTEAFL. The CDR3 region has the DNA TGTGCCAGCAGTTTAGTTGACACTGAAGCTTTCCTT.

Ten or more counts support this clonotype. The chain employs TRBV12-3 or TRBV12-4 and TRBJ1-1; 9 bases line up with TRBD1. The CDR3 extends over 16 amino acids. The junction had 12 bases not matched to a gene; V was cut back by 6 bases and J by 4 bases. In DNA, the CDR3 is TGTGCCAGCAGCAAGGGACAGGGAGGTTGGAGCACTGAAGCTTTCTTT. It encodes CASSKGQGGWSTEAFF.

In this sample, this clonotype turned up many times. This chain uses TRBV7-9 with TRBJ2-3, with D perhaps matching TRBD1 or TRBD2 (5 bases each). The length of the CDR3 is 15 residues. Germline V gene data show CDR1 as SEHNR and CDR2 as FQNEAQ (reference sequence). Trimming stripped 1 base from V and 4 bases from J, with 12 bases between. In DNA form, the CDR3 reads TGTGCCAGCAGCTTAGTGGCATGGGGGTCAGATACGCAGTATTTT. Amino acid sequence: CASSLVAWGSDTQYF.

The chain couples TRBV20-1 to TRBJ2-7; TRBD2 aligns across 15 bases. The J segment lost 0 bases and the V segment lost 0 bases, leaving 18 bases of the junction unmatched. Per the germline V gene, CDR1 is DFQATT and CDR2 is SNEGSKA (reference sequence). The CDR3 sequence is 22 residues long. In DNA form, the CDR3 reads TGCAGTGCTAGAGATCGGTGGAGACTCCCGGGACTAGCGGGGGGTTACTCCTACGAGCAGTACTTC. Protein product: CSARDRWRLPGLAGGYSYEQYF.